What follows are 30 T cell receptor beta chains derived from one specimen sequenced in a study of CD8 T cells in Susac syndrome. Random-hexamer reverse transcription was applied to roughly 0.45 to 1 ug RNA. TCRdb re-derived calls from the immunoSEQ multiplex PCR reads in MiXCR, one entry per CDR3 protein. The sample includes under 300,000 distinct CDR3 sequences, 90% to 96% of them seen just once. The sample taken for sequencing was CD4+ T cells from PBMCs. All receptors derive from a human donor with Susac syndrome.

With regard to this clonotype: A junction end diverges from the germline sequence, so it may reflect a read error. In DNA form, the CDR3 reads TGTGCCAGCACCTTAGATGCGGACCCCTACTACGAGCAGTACTTC. It yields the protein CASTLDADPYYEQYF. This chain uses TRBV7-2 with TRBJ2-7; no reliable D call. This CDR3 has 15 residues. CDR1 and CDR2 (germline): SGHTA, FQGNSA.

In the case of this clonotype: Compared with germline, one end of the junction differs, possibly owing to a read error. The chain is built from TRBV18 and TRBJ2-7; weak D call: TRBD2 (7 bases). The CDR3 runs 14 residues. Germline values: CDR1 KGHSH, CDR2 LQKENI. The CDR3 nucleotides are TGTGCCAGCTCACCGACAGCCTTACTAGCGACAGGTTTCTTC. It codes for CASSPTALLATGFF.

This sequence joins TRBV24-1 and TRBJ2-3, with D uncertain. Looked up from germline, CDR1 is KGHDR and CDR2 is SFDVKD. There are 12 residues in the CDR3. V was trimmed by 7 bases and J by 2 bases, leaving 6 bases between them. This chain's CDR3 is CATRGSTDTQYF. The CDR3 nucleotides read TGTGCCACCAGGGGATCCACAGATACGCAGTATTTT.

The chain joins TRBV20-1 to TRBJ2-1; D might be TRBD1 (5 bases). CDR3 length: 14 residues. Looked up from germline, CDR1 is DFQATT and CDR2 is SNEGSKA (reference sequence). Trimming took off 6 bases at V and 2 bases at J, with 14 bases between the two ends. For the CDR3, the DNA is TGCAGTGCAACAAGGGGTTACCCCTACAATGAGCAGTTCTTC. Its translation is CSATRGYPYNEQFF.

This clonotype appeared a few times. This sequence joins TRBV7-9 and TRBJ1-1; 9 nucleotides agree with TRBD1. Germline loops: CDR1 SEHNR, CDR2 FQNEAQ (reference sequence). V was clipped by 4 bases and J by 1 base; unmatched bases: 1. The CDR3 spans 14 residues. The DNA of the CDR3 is TGTGCCAGCAGCTGGGGACAGGGGAACACTGAAGCTTTCTTT. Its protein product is CASSWGQGNTEAFF.

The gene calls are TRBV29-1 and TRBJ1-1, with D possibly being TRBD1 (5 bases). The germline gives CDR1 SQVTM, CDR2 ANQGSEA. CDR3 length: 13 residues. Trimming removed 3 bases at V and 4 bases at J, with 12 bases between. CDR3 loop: CSVEGRLATEAFF. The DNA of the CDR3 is TGCAGCGTTGAGGGGCGCCTCGCCACTGAAGCTTTCTTT.

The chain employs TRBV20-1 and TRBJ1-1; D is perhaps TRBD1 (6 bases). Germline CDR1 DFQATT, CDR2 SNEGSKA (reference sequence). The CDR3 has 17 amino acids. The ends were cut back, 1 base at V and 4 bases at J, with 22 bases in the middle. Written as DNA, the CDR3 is TGCAGTGCTAGAGGGGGGGGCAGCCTCTCTCGGAGCACTGAAGCTTTCTTT. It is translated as CSARGGGSLSRSTEAFF.

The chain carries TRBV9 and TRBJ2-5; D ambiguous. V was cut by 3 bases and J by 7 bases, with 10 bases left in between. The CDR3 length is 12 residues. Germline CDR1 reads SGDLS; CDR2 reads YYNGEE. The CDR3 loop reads CASSGPSWTQYF. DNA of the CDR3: TGTGCCAGCAGCGGGCCATCCTGGACCCAGTACTTC. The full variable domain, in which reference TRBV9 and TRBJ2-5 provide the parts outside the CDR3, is DSGVTQTPKHLITATGQRVTLRCSPRSGDLSVYWYQQSLDQGLQFLIQYYNGEERAKGNILERFSAQQFPDLHSELNLSSLELGDSALYFCASSGPSWTQYFGPGTRLLVL.

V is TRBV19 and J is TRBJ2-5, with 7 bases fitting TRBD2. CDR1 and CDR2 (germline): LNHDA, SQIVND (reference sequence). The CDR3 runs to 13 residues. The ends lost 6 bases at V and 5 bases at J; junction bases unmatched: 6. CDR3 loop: CASRRDYSETQYF. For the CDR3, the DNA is TGTGCCAGTAGGAGGGACTATTCGGAGACCCAGTACTTC. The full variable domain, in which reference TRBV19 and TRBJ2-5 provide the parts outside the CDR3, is DGGITQSPKYLFRKEGQNVTLSCEQNLNHDAMYWYRQDPGQGLRLIYYSQIVNDFQKGDIAEGYSVSREKKESFPLTVTSAQKNPTAFYLCASRRDYSETQYFGPGTRLLVL.

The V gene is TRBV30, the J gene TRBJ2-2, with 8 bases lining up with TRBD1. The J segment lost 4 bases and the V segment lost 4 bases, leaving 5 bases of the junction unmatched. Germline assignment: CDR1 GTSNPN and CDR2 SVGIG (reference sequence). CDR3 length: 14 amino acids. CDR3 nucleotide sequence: TGTGCCTGGACAGGGGGCCGCGGCACCGGGGAGCTGTTTTTT. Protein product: CAWTGGRGTGELFF.

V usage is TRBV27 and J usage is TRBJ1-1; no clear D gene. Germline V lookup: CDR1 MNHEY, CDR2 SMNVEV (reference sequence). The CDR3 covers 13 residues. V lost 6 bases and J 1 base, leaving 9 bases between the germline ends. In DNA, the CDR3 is TGTGCCAGCAGGGAGCGGAAGAACACTGAAGCTTTCTTT. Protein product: CASRERKNTEAFF.

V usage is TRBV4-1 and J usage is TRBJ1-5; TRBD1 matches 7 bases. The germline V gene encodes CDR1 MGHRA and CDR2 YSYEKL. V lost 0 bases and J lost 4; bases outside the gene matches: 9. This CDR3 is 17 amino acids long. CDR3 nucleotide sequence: TGCGCCAGCAGCCAAGATGAGGAGACAGGGAGAAATCAGCCCCAGCATTTT. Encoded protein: CASSQDEETGRNQPQHF.

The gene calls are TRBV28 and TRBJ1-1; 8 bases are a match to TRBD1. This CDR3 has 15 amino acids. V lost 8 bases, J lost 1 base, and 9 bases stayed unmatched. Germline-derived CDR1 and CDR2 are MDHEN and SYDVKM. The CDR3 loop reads CASSPLDRENTEAFF. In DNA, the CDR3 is TGTGCCAGCTCTCCTTTGGACAGGGAGAACACTGAAGCTTTCTTT.

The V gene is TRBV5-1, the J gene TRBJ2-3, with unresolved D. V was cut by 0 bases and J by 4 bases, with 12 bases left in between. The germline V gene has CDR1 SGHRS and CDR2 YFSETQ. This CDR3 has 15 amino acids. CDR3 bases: TGCGCCAGCAGCTTGGCCCGCAAGAACGCAGATACGCAGTATTTT. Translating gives CASSLARKNADTQYF.

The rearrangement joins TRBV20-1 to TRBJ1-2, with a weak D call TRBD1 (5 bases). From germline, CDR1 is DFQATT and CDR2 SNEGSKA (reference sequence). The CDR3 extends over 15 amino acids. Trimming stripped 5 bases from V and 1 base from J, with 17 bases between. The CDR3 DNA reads TGCAGTGCTCCCCGGGACGGAAGATTTAACTATGGCTACACCTTC. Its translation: CSAPRDGRFNYGYTF.

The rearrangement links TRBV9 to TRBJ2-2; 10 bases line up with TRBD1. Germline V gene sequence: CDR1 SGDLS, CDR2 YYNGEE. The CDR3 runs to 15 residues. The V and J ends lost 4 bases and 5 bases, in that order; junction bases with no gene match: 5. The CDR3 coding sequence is TGTGCCAGCAGCTGGGACAGGGGAGATACCGGGGAGCTGTTTTTT. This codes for CASSWDRGDTGELFF.

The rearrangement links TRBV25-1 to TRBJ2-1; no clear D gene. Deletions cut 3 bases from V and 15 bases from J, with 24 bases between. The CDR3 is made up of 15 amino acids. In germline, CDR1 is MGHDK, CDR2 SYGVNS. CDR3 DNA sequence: TGTGCCAGCAGTGAGGGTGGGGTTGGAACTACAATCCGGTTCTTC. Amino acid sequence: CASSEGGVGTTIRFF.

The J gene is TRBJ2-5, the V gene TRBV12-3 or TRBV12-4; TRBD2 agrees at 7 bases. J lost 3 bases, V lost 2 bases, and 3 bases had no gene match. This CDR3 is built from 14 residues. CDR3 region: CASSLSAGEETQYF. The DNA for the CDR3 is TGTGCCAGCAGTTTATCGGCGGGAGAAGAGACCCAGTACTTC.

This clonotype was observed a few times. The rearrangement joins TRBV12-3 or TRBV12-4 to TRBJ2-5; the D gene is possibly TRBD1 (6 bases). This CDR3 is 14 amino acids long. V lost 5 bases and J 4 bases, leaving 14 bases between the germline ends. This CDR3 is CASSLRGGGETQYF. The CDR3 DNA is TGTGCCAGCAGTCTCAGGGGTGGTGGAGAGACCCAGTACTTC.

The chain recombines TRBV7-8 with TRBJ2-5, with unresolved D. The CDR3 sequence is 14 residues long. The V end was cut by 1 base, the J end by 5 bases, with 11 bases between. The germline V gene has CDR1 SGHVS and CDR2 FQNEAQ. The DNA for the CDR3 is TGTGCCAGCAGCTTAGTCGGACGAAGGGAGACCCAGTACTTC. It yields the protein CASSLVGRRETQYF. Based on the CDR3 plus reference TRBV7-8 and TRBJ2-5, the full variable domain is GAGVSQSPRYKVAKRGQDVALRCDPISGHVSLFWYQQALGQGPEFLTYFQNEAQLDKSGLPSDRFFAERPEGSVSTLKIQRTQQEDSAVYLCASSLVGRRETQYFGPGTRLLVL.

The DNA of the CDR3 is TGTGCCTGGAGACCGACAGGTCTCGCCGAAAAACTGTTTTTT. As protein: CAWRPTGLAEKLFF. The chain uses TRBV30 and TRBJ1-4, with D possibly TRBD1 on 6 matching bases. Trimming took 3 bases from V and 8 from J, leaving 16 bases between them. This CDR3 contains 14 residues. Germline CDR1 reads GTSNPN; CDR2 reads SVGIG (reference sequence). Based on the CDR3 plus reference TRBV30 and TRBJ1-4, the full variable domain is SQTIHQWPATLVQPVGSPLSLECTVEGTSNPNLYWYRQAAGRGLQLLFYSVGIGQISSEVPQNLSASRPQDRQFILSSKKLLLSDSGFYLCAWRPTGLAEKLFFGSGTQLSVL.

This chain's CDR3 is CATGSGHHLTDTQYF. The CDR3, as DNA: TGTGCCACCGGTAGCGGGCACCACCTCACAGATACGCAGTATTTT. The J gene is TRBJ2-3, the V gene TRBV11-1; 7 bases are shared with TRBD2. Trimming at V came to 10 bases and at J to 2 bases, leaving 12 bases not matched to a gene. Germline V gene sequence: CDR1 SGHAT, CDR2 FQDESV (reference sequence). This CDR3 has 15 amino acids.

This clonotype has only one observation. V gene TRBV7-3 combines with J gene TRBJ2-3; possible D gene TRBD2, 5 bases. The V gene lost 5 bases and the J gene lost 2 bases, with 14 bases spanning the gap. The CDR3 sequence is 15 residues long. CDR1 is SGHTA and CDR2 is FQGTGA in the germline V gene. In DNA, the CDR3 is TGTGCCAGCAGCCCCTCGCGAGGGCACACAGATACGCAGTATTTT. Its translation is CASSPSRGHTDTQYF.

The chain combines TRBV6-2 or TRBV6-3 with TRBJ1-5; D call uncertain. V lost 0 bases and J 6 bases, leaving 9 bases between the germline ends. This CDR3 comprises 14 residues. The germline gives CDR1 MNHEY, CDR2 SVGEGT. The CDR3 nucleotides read TGTGCCAGCAGTTACTCCGGGGATAGTCAGCCCCAGCATTTT. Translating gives CASSYSGDSQPQHF.

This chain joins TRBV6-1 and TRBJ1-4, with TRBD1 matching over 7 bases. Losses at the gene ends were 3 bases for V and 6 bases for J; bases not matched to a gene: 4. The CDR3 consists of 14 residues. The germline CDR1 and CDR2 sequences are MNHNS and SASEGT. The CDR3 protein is CASSDRGGHEKLFF. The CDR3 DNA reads TGTGCCAGCAGTGACCGAGGGGGCCATGAAAAACTGTTTTTT.

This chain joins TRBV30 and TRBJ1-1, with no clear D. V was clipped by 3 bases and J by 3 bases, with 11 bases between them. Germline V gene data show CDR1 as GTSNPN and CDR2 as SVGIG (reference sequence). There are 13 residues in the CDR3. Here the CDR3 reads CAWRLRGYTEAFF. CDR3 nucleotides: TGTGCCTGGAGATTGAGAGGGTACACTGAAGCTTTCTTT.

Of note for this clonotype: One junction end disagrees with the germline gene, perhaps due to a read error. The CDR3 DNA follows: TGTGCTAGCAGCTTCTCCGCGGGGGTACAAGAGACCCAGTACTTC. Translating gives CASSFSAGVQETQYF. V usage is TRBV7-7 and J usage is TRBJ2-5, with TRBD2 identical over 7 bases. Germline-derived CDR1 and CDR2 are SSHAT and FNYEAQ (reference sequence). The CDR3 spans 15 residues.

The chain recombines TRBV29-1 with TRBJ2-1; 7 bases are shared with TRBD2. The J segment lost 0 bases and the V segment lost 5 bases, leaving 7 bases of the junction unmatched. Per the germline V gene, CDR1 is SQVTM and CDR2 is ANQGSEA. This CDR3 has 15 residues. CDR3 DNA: TGCAGCGTTCAAATCGGGGGGAGCTCCTACAATGAGCAGTTCTTC. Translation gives CSVQIGGSSYNEQFF.

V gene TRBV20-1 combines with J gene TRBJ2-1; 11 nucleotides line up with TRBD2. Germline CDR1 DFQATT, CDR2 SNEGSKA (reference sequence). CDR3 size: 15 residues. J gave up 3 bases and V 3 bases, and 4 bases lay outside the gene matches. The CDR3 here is CSARKTSGNYNEQFF. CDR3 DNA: TGCAGTGCTAGGAAGACTAGCGGGAACTACAATGAGCAGTTCTTC.

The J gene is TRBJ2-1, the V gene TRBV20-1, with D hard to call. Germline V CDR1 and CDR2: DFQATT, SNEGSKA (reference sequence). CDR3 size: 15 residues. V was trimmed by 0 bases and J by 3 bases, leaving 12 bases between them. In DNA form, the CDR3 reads TGCAGTGCTAGAGATGGCGGAGCAGGCTACAATGAGCAGTTCTTC. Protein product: CSARDGGAGYNEQFF.